This TCR beta chain was observed in a study of tumor-infiltrating lymphocytes in oesophageal squamous cell carcinoma. Each CDR3 protein is one row after TCRdb ran MiXCR on the PCR reads. The table includes over 13,000 distinct CDR3 sequences, 40% to 65% detected once. The germline V gene encodes CDR1 SGHVS and CDR2 FQNEAQ. The CDR3 is made up of 14 amino acids. The ends lost 5 bases at V and 3 bases at J; junction bases unmatched: 4. This clonotype was obtained from a male donor with esophageal squamous cell carcinoma. The specimen was esophageal tumor tissue. The J gene is TRBJ2-3, the V gene TRBV7-8; 8 positions agree with TRBD1. The chain's CDR3 is CASSTTGVTDTQYF. CDR3 sequence (DNA): TGTGCCAGCAGCACGACAGGGGTGACAGATACGCAGTATTTT.